This T cell receptor (beta chain) was captured in a study of shared clonotypes between healthy human individuals. The CDR3 totals 15 residues. Germline CDR1 SGHVS, CDR2 FQNEAQ. V was clipped by 5 bases and J by 4 bases; unmatched bases: 10. General study findings and limits: Estimated richness was generally greater in naive than memory subsets.

Several immunoSEQ plates received, in even portions, the genomic DNA of each subset. Clones were read by immunoSEQ multiplex PCR, and TCRdb kept only the in-frame ones, dropping some. The profile shows about 120,000 clones, 65% to 75% of them singletons. A remark on this clone: Its antigen is still unknown.

Sequencing was carried out using memory CD8+ T cells sorted from blood. Sample subset: CD45RO+ cells pooled with CCR7-negative TemRA cells. This TCR was recovered from a woman aged 30 to 39 in good health. The rearrangement uses TRBV7-8 and TRBJ1-1; the match to TRBD1 covers 7 bases. The CDR3 DNA sequence: TGTGCCAGCAGCCCATGGCAGGGGGTGGGCACTGAAGCTTTCTTT. It codes for CASSPWQGVGTEAFF.